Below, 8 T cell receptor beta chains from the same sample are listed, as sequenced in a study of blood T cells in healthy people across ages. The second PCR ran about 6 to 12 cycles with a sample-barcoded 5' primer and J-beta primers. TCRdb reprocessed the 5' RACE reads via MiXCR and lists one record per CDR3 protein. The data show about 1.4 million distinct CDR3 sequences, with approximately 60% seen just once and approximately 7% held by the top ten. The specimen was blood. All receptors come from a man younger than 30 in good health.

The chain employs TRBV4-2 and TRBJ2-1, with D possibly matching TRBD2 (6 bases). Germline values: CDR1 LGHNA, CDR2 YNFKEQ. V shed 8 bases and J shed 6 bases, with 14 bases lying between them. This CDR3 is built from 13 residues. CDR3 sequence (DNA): TGTGCCAGCCGGGCGCGGGGTTTCAATGAGCAGTTCTTC. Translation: CASRARGFNEQFF.

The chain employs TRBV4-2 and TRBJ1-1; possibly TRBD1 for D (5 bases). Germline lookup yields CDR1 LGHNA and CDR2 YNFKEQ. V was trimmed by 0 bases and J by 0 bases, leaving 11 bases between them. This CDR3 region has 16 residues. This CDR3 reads CASSQDLRGMNTEAFF. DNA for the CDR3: TGTGCCAGCAGCCAAGATTTAAGGGGCATGAACACTGAAGCTTTCTTT.

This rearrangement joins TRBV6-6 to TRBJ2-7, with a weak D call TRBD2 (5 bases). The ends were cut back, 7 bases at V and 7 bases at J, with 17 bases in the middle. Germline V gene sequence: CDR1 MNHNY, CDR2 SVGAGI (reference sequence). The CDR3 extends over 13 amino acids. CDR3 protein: CASTGRRAEEQYF. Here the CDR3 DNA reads TGTGCCAGCACGGGCAGGCGGGCCGAGGAGCAGTACTTC.

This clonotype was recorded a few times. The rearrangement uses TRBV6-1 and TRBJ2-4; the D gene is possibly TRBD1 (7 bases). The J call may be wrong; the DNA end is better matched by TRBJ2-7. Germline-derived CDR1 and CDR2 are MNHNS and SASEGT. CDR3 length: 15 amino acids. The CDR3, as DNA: TGTGCCAGCAGTGAATTGGGGGGACAGAGGTACGAGCAGTACTTC. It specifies CASSELGGQRYEQYF.

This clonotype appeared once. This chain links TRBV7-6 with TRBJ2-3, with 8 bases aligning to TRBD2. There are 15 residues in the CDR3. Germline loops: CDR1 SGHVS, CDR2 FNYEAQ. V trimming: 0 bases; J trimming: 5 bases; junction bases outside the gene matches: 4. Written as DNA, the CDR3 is TGTGCCAGCAGCTTAGCTTCGCGGGGGGTAGATACGCAGTATTTT. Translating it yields CASSLASRGVDTQYF.

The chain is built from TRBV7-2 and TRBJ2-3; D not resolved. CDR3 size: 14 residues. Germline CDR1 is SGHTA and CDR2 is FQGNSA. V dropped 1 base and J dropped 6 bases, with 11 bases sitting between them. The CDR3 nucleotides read TGTGCCAGCAGCTTAGATGGGGTCCTGGATACGCAGTATTTT. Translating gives CASSLDGVLDTQYF.

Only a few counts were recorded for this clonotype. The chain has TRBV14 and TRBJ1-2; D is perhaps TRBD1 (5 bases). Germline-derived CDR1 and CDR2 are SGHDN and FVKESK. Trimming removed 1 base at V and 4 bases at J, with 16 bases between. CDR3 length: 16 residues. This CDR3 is CASSQVGTYGAYGYTF. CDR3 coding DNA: TGTGCCAGCAGCCAAGTTGGTACCTACGGGGCCTATGGCTACACCTTC.

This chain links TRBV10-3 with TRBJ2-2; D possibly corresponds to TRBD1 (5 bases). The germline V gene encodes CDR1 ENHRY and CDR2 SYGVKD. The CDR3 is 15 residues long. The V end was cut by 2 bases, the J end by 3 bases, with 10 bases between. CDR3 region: CAISERRDDTGELFF. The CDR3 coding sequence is TGTGCCATCAGTGAGCGCAGGGATGACACCGGGGAGCTGTTTTTT.